Below are 2 T cell receptor beta chains sequenced from a single sample in a study of blood T cells in healthy people across ages. A second roughly 7 to 12 cycle PCR used barcoded and J-beta primers. A single record per CDR3 protein comes from TCRdb applying MiXCR to the 5' RACE reads. The sample records 1.5 million to 2 million distinct CDR3 sequences, about 50% being singletons. Sequenced input: blood. These receptors were collected from a woman in her forties in good health.

This clonotype occurred a few times. This chain links TRBV6-5 with TRBJ2-3, with 7 bases aligning to TRBD2. Germline CDR1 MNHEY, CDR2 SVGAGI. Trimming removed 6 bases from V and 2 bases from J; junction bases left unmatched: 8. The CDR3 has 15 amino acids. This CDR3 reads CASSRRAGVTDTQYF. The CDR3 nucleotides read TGTGCCAGCAGCCGGAGGGCGGGAGTCACAGATACGCAGTATTTT.

J is TRBJ2-7 and V is TRBV10-3, with 7 nucleotides matching TRBD1. The germline V gene has CDR1 ENHRY and CDR2 SYGVKD. V lost 0 bases to trimming and J lost 3 bases; unmatched junction nucleotides: 5. The CDR3 length is 15 residues. The DNA of the CDR3 is TGTGCCATCAGTGAGTCGAATGCAGGGGGCTACGAGCAGTACTTC. Translating it yields CAISESNAGGYEQYF.